This record concerns one TCR beta chain sequence. Its cognate antigen is unknown. TCRdb processed the multiplex PCR reads anew with MiXCR; each CDR3 protein has one entry. Of under 35,000 distinct CDR3 sequences detected, less than 65% appear once; the ten largest clones hold 15% to 20%. V shed 3 bases and J shed 8 bases, with 18 bases lying between them. CDR1 SGHRS and CDR2 YFSETQ come from the germline V gene. This CDR3 comprises 16 residues. The record originates from a study of breast tumors, draining lymph nodes, adjacent tissues. Points from the study as a whole: Tumors had less TCR diversity than lymph nodes, more than nontumor tissue. Luminal-like breast cancer showed significantly greater tumor-nontumor repertoire similarity than basal-like breast cancer did. That most tumor T cells come from lymph nodes remained unproven.

The sequenced material came from breast tumor tissue. This clonotype was sampled from a female donor with breast cancer. Some clones in this sample may be carry-over from other donors' samples. The V gene is TRBV5-1, the J gene TRBJ2-6, with D possibly being TRBD1 or TRBD2 (6 bases each). CDR3 coding DNA: TGCGCCAGCAGCTCCAATACAGGGACTGGCTCCAACGTCCTGACTTTC. Translating gives CASSSNTGTGSNVLTF. The full variable domain, with the rest looked up from reference TRBV5-1 and TRBJ2-6, is KAGVTQTPRYLIKTRGQQVTLSCSPISGHRSVSWYQQTPGQGLQFLFEYFSETQRNKGNFPGRFSGRQFSNSRSEMNVSTLELGDSALYLCASSSNTGTGSNVLTFGAGSRLTVL.